A single sample is the source of the 25 T cell receptor beta chains below, sequenced in a study of T-cell reconstitution after alpha-beta-depleted transplantation in children. Unique molecular identifiers were incorporated into the prepared TCRbeta library. TCRdb used MiXCR to reprocess the PCR reads, holding one entry per CDR3 protein. The repertoire has 550,000 to 600,000 distinct CDR3 sequences, about 21% of them found once; the top ten carry less than 15%. The sample was PBMCs, mostly from graft donor cells, taken 360 days after TCRalphabeta/CD19-depleted stem cell transplant. Source of these receptors: a boy younger than two who had a stem cell transplant for acute myeloid leukemia, so the T cells may come from the graft donor.

V and J are TRBV12-3 or TRBV12-4 and TRBJ2-1; a possible D gene is TRBD1 (5 bases). Trimming took off 5 bases at V and 4 bases at J, with 15 bases between the two ends. The CDR3 is 15 residues long. CDR3 bases: TGTGCCAGCAGTGAACAGGTTCACAAGTACAATGAGCAGTTCTTC. As protein: CASSEQVHKYNEQFF.

The chain couples TRBV4-1 to TRBJ2-1; 7 bases map to TRBD1. The CDR3 covers 18 residues. The ends lost 3 bases at V and 6 bases at J; junction bases unmatched: 17. Germline CDR1 is MGHRA and CDR2 is YSYEKL. Here the CDR3 reads CASSQDGQVFNPSNEQFF. Here the CDR3 DNA reads TGCGCCAGCAGCCAGGACGGACAGGTGTTTAATCCTAGCAATGAGCAGTTCTTC.

This clonotype was seen ten or more times. CDR3 DNA: TGTGCCATCCGCCGAGCATGGGACACTGAAGCTTTCTTT. Encoded protein: CAIRRAWDTEAFF. The chain combines TRBV10-3 with TRBJ1-1, with no clear D. Germline V gene sequence: CDR1 ENHRY, CDR2 SYGVKD. The CDR3 is made up of 13 amino acids. Between the trimmed V and J ends, which lost 8 bases and 3 bases, there was a span of 13 bases.

This clonotype was seen repeatedly, ten times or more. The chain joins TRBV29-1 to TRBJ1-2, with a possible D match to TRBD1 (6 bases). The CDR3 totals 12 residues. Germline CDR1 reads SQVTM; CDR2 reads ANQGSEA. V lost 6 bases to trimming and J lost 4 bases, with 12 bases between them. This CDR3 reads CSVETGPYGYTF. The CDR3 DNA is TGCAGCGTCGAGACAGGACCCTATGGCTACACCTTC.

This clonotype has just a few counts. V gene TRBV7-2 combines with J gene TRBJ2-5; tentative D call: TRBD1 (5 bases). Germline V gene data show CDR1 as SGHTA and CDR2 as FQGNSA. The CDR3 loop spans 12 amino acids. The V end lost 3 bases, the J end lost 7 bases, and 9 bases lay between the germline ends. For the CDR3, the DNA is TGTGCCAGCAGCTTGCCAGGGCGGACCCAGTACTTC. This gives the protein CASSLPGRTQYF.

The CDR3 bases are TGCAGTGCATATGGACAGGGGGCCGGTGAAGCTTTCTTT. This gives the protein CSAYGQGAGEAFF. The rearrangement joins TRBV20-1 to TRBJ1-1; 11 bases are a match to TRBD1. Trimming removed 6 bases from V and 7 bases from J; junction bases left unmatched: 7. CDR3 length: 13 residues. Germline V gene data show CDR1 as DFQATT and CDR2 as SNEGSKA (reference sequence).

This clonotype was detected ten times or more. The rearrangement links TRBV7-9 to TRBJ2-1, with 9 bases identical to TRBD2. CDR1 is SEHNR, CDR2 FQNEAQ, per germline (reference sequence). This CDR3 has 16 amino acids. The V segment lost 2 bases and the J segment 1 base; nucleotides outside the gene matches: 3. The DNA for the CDR3 is TGTGCCAGCAGCTTAATTAGCGGGGGTTCCTACAATGAGCAGTTCTTC. As protein: CASSLISGGSYNEQFF.

This clonotype was counted ten times or more. The chain links TRBV19 to TRBJ1-4; unclear D gene. The germline gives CDR1 LNHDA, CDR2 SQIVND (reference sequence). V lost 1 base, J lost 0 bases, and 6 bases lay in between. This CDR3 has 15 amino acids. CDR3 sequence (DNA): TGTGCCAGTAGTATAGGTGGAACAACTAATGAAAAACTGTTTTTT. Protein product: CASSIGGTTNEKLFF.

This clonotype showed up just a few times. The chain carries TRBV5-1 and TRBJ2-3, with D perhaps TRBD1 (6 bases). Trimming stripped 7 bases from V and 4 bases from J, with 13 bases between. The germline gives CDR1 SGHRS, CDR2 YFSETQ. This CDR3 spans 13 amino acids. The CDR3 region has the DNA TGCGCCAGCCGGGACATAGGAGCAGATACGCAGTATTTT. This codes for CASRDIGADTQYF.

This chain uses TRBV4-1 with TRBJ1-3; no clear D. Germline V gene data show CDR1 as MGHRA and CDR2 as YSYEKL. Trimming left V 1 base short and J 4 bases short, with 14 bases between. The CDR3 runs to 16 residues. The CDR3 is CASSQVTAIPGNTIYF. The DNA for the CDR3 is TGCGCCAGCAGCCAAGTAACCGCCATTCCCGGAAACACCATATATTTT.

This clonotype was detected many times. The J gene is TRBJ2-5, the V gene TRBV20-1; D may match TRBD1 or TRBD2 (5 bases each). The germline gives CDR1 DFQATT, CDR2 SNEGSKA (reference sequence). The CDR3 consists of 12 residues. Between the trimmed V and J ends, which lost 5 bases and 2 bases, there was a span of 9 bases. The CDR3 region is CSAGDRQETQYF. In DNA form, the CDR3 reads TGCAGTGCTGGGGACCGGCAAGAGACCCAGTACTTC.

The V gene is TRBV6-1, the J gene TRBJ2-1; TRBD2 aligns across 8 bases. With 4 bases clipped from V and 3 bases from J, the junction kept 5 bases outside the gene matches. Germline V lookup: CDR1 MNHNS, CDR2 SASEGT. This CDR3 has 15 residues. The chain's CDR3 is CASSALSGVYNEQFF. Here the CDR3 DNA reads TGTGCCAGCAGTGCACTTAGCGGGGTCTACAATGAGCAGTTCTTC.

This clonotype turned up a few times. This chain uses TRBV5-5 with TRBJ2-2; 9 bases map to TRBD2. Per germline, CDR1 SGHKS and CDR2 YYEKEE (reference sequence). The CDR3 is 17 amino acids. Losses at the gene ends were 0 bases for V and 4 bases for J; bases not matched to a gene: 7. CDR3 in DNA: TGTGCCAGCAGCTTGGGGAGCAGCGGGGGGTTCACCGGGGAGCTGTTTTTT. Translation: CASSLGSSGGFTGELFF. Full variable domain (outside the CDR3, taken from reference TRBV5-5 and TRBJ2-2): DAGVTQSPTHLIKTRGQQVTLRCSPISGHKSVSWYQQVLGQGPQFIFQYYEKEERGRGNFPDRFSARQFPNYSSELNVNALLLGDSALYLCASSLGSSGGFTGELFFGEGSRLTVL.

The sample holds a few counts of this clonotype. The genes are TRBV6-5 and TRBJ2-5; 7 positions match TRBD1. The CDR3 runs to 16 residues. Trimming removed 2 bases from V and 3 bases from J; junction bases left unmatched: 9. Per germline, CDR1 MNHEY and CDR2 SVGAGI. As DNA, the CDR3 is TGTGCCAGCAGTTACAGTGACAGGGTGGTGAAAGAGACCCAGTACTTC. It codes for CASSYSDRVVKETQYF.

This clonotype occurred a few times. V usage is TRBV7-6 and J usage is TRBJ2-5; D possibly matches TRBD1 or TRBD2 (5 bases each). From germline, CDR1 is SGHVS and CDR2 FNYEAQ. V lost 1 base to trimming and J lost 3 bases, with 15 bases between them. The length of the CDR3 is 16 residues. CDR3 amino acids: CASSLGVGVSEETQYF. As DNA, the CDR3 is TGTGCCAGCAGCTTAGGAGTGGGGGTCAGCGAAGAGACCCAGTACTTC.

This clonotype was counted a few times. CDR3: CATSRDGTYNTEAFF. The CDR3 region has the DNA TGTGCCACCAGCAGAGATGGGACATATAACACTGAAGCTTTCTTT. The V call is TRBV15, the J call TRBJ1-1; possibly TRBD1 for D (6 bases). The CDR3 has 15 amino acids. The ends were cut back, 0 bases at V and 2 bases at J, with 10 bases in the middle. Germline CDR1 LNHNV, CDR2 YYDKDF (reference sequence).

J is TRBJ2-7 and V is TRBV20-1; 11 bases match TRBD2. The CDR3 extends over 14 amino acids. V trimming: 4 bases; J trimming: 2 bases; junction bases outside the gene matches: 4. CDR1 and CDR2 from the germline V gene are DFQATT and SNEGSKA (reference sequence). DNA for the CDR3: TGCAGTGCTACACTAGCGGGGGTTCCCTACGAGCAGTACTTC. As protein: CSATLAGVPYEQYF.

The J gene is TRBJ2-5, the V gene TRBV10-1, with TRBD2 as a possible D gene (6 bases). The CDR3 covers 17 residues. Germline CDR1 reads WNHNN; CDR2 reads SYGVQD (reference sequence). Trimming stripped 2 bases from V and 1 base from J, with 17 bases between. CDR3 DNA sequence: TGCGCCAGCAGTGAGGGGAGGCCCCGACCCTTCCAAGAGACCCAGTACTTC. This codes for CASSEGRPRPFQETQYF.

Only a few counts were recorded for this clonotype. This chain joins TRBV6-6 and TRBJ2-7; the D gene is possibly TRBD1 (5 bases). The CDR3 has 13 amino acids. The germline V gene encodes CDR1 MNHNY and CDR2 SVGAGI (reference sequence). Trimming removed 3 bases at V and 3 bases at J, with 9 bases between. The CDR3 loop reads CASSYSGHYEQYV. In nucleotides, the CDR3 is TGTGCCAGCAGTTATTCAGGGCACTACGAGCAGTACGTC.

This clonotype was seen a few times. The chain links TRBV12-3 or TRBV12-4 to TRBJ2-2; tentatively, D is TRBD2 (6 bases). The CDR3 sequence is 15 residues long. V shed 3 bases and J shed 3 bases, with 11 bases lying between them. CDR3 protein: CASSFSGEDTGELFF. The CDR3 coding sequence is TGTGCCAGCAGTTTTTCTGGGGAGGACACCGGGGAGCTGTTTTTT.

This clonotype was detected many times. This chain links TRBV12-3 or TRBV12-4 with TRBJ2-1; TRBD2 matches at 11 bases. This CDR3 has 14 residues. V was pared by 5 bases and J by 4 bases, with 1 base of the junction left unmatched. Written as DNA, the CDR3 is TGTGCCAGCAGTGGGACTAGCGGTTACAATGAGCAGTTCTTC. Its translation is CASSGTSGYNEQFF.

This clonotype was seen a few times. The chain carries TRBV6-6 and TRBJ2-3, with D perhaps being TRBD1 or TRBD2 (5 bases each). The CDR3 consists of 13 residues. Germline CDR1 and CDR2: MNHNY and SVGAGI (reference sequence). Trimming removed 9 bases at V and 11 bases at J, with 21 bases between. The CDR3, as DNA: TGTGCCAGTCAGTGGGACCGGGTAGAAATGCAGTATTTT. Amino acid sequence: CASQWDRVEMQYF.

This clonotype was recorded many times. The V gene is TRBV4-3, the J gene TRBJ2-1, with D possibly being TRBD1 (6 bases). Germline loops: CDR1 LGHNA, CDR2 YSLEER. This CDR3 comprises 14 residues. V was trimmed by 1 base and J by 7 bases, leaving 11 bases between them. The CDR3: CASSQGHRENEQFF. CDR3 nucleotide sequence: TGCGCCAGCAGCCAAGGACACAGGGAAAATGAGCAGTTCTTC.

CDR3 loop: CASLGQPYNEQFF. The DNA for the CDR3 is TGTGCCAGTCTGGGACAGCCCTACAATGAGCAGTTCTTC. The chain carries TRBV6-2 or TRBV6-3 and TRBJ2-1; 7 bases are a match to TRBD1. There are 13 residues in the CDR3. The germline gives CDR1 MNHEY, CDR2 SVGEGT. J gave up 2 bases and V 9 bases, and 4 bases lay outside the gene matches.

This clonotype was counted many times. J is TRBJ2-3 and V is TRBV21-1; TRBD2 is taken as the D call from the table, unchecked against the DNA. TRBV21-1 is given as a pseudogene. The CDR3 sequence is 14 residues long. CDR3 region: CASSKYPLSDTQYF. As DNA, the CDR3 is TGTGCCAGCAGCAAATACCCTCTATCCGATACGCAGTATTTT.